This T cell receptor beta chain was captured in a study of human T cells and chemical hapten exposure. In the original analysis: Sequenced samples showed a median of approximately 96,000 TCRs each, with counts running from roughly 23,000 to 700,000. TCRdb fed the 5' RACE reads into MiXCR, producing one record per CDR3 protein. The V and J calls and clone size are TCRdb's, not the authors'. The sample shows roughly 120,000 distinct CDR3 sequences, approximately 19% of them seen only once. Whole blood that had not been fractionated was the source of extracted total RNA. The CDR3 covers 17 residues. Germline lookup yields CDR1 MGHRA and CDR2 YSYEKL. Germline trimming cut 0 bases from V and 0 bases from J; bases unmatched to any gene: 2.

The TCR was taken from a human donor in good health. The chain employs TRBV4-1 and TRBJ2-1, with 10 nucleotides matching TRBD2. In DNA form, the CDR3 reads TGCGCCAGCAGCCAAGACTCTAGCGGGAGCTCCTACAATGAGCAGTTCTTC. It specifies CASSQDSSGSSYNEQFF.